A selection of T cell receptor beta chains follows, all from one sample in a study of cytomegalovirus exposure and HLA in healthy donors. This table comes from immunoSEQ multiplex PCR, and its TCRdb copy is limited to in-frame clones, with some not included. The sample shows roughly 60,000 clones, 65% to 90% of them seen only once. Sequences were obtained from PBMCs. The source is a man in his thirties or forties in good health and CMV-seronegative. The CDR3 runs from the conserved cysteine through the conserved F or W. The D gene is left open where the match is weak. Size is omitted from some rows. Given values are once, few, many or a class for expanded clones.

V: TRBV5-5; J: TRBJ2-3; size: -; D: -; DNA: TGTGCCAGTAGTCTCCGGGATTCCACAGATACGCAGTATTTT; CDR3: CASSLRDSTDTQYF
V: TRBV30; J: TRBJ2-7; size: -; D: TRBD1; DNA: TGTGCCTGGAGTGGCCTCCTCGGGACAGGTACCGGCGAGCAGTACTTC; CDR3: CAWSGLLGTGTGEQYF
V: TRBV5-1; J: TRBJ2-7; size: few; D: TRBD1; DNA: TGCGCCAGCAGCTTGGCGGCGACAGGGCTAGCCCCGGATATACAGTACTTC; CDR3: CASSLAATGLAPDIQYF
V: TRBV13; J: TRBJ1-5; size: -; D: -; DNA: TGTGCCAGCAGCTTAGGCGGCAGGGATCAGCCCCAGCATTTT; CDR3: CASSLGGRDQPQHF
V: TRBV9; J: TRBJ2-7; size: -; D: -; DNA: TGTGCCAGCAGCGTCAACAACTACGAGCAGTACTTC; CDR3: CASSVNNYEQYF
V: TRBV4-1; J: TRBJ2-3; size: -; D: TRBD2; DNA: TGCGCCAGCAGCCAAGAGGGACTAGCGGGGGCCCGAGGAGATACGCAGTATTTT; CDR3: CASSQEGLAGARGDTQYF
V: TRBV7-9; J: TRBJ1-3; size: -; D: -; DNA: TGTGCCAGCAGCTTACTCACTCCTGGAAACACCATATATTTT; CDR3: CASSLLTPGNTIYF
V: TRBV5-5; J: TRBJ2-7; size: few; D: TRBD1; DNA: TGTGCCAGCAGCTTGGGGACAGGGCTCGCCGAGCAGTACTTC; CDR3: CASSLGTGLAEQYF
V: TRBV29-1; J: TRBJ2-7; size: -; D: -; DNA: TGCAGCGCGGCCCAGGGGCTTGTCTACGAGCAGTACTTC; CDR3: CSAAQGLVYEQYF
V: TRBV9; J: TRBJ2-3; size: -; D: TRBD2; DNA: TGTGCCAGCAGCGTAGGGACTAGCGGGGGGGCCCCCCAGTATTTT; CDR3: CASSVGTSGGAPQYF
V: TRBV2; J: TRBJ2-2; size: few; D: -; DNA: TGTGCCAGCAGTGAGGGGCAGGGATGGTACACCGGGGAGCTGTTTTTT; CDR3: CASSEGQGWYTGELFF
V: TRBV19; J: TRBJ1-2; size: -; D: -; DNA: TGTGCCAGTAGCCGGGACACCTTGAACTATGGCTACACCTTC; CDR3: CASSRDTLNYGYTF
V: TRBV5-4; J: TRBJ2-7; size: -; D: -; DNA: TGTGCCAGCAGCTTGGTCGGGGATAGCGAGCAGTACTTC; CDR3: CASSLVGDSEQYF
V: TRBV13; J: TRBJ1-1; size: few; D: -; DNA: TGTGCCAGCAGCCTTCCTACCCGGTCGAACACTGAAGCTTTCTTT; CDR3: CASSLPTRSNTEAFF
V: TRBV4-3; J: TRBJ2-7; size: few; D: -; DNA: TGCGCCAGCAGCCAAGATTTCCCGGGGAGCTCCTACGAGCAGTACTTC; CDR3: CASSQDFPGSSYEQYF